The table lists the clone carrying this TCR beta chain with many counts. From the RACE reads, TCRdb called clonotypes with MiXCR, one entry per CDR3 protein. The sample gives roughly 100,000 distinct CDR3 sequences, less than 15% of which show up once; over 1.5% is in the top ten. This entry belongs to a study of human T cells and chemical hapten exposure. Documented time point: pre-sensitization, week 0. Stated treatment: therapeutic diphenylcyclopropenone sensitization with weekly scalp DPC. Trimming pared 1 base from V and 5 bases from J, leaving 15 bases between. The CDR3 is 17 residues long. CDR1 SEHNR and CDR2 FQNEAQ come from the germline V gene (reference sequence).

The V gene is TRBV7-9, the J gene TRBJ1-6; TRBD1 might be the D (6 bases). The specimen comprised whole blood, sampled in connection with sensitization to the hapten diphenylcyclopropenone (DPC). The sequence derives from a woman between 50 and 59 years old with alopecia areata. Some clones in this sample may be carry-over from other donors' samples. CDR3 loop: CASSLDRGSLDNSPLHF. The DNA for the CDR3 is TGTGCCAGCAGCTTAGATAGGGGGTCCTTGGATAATTCACCCCTCCACTTT.